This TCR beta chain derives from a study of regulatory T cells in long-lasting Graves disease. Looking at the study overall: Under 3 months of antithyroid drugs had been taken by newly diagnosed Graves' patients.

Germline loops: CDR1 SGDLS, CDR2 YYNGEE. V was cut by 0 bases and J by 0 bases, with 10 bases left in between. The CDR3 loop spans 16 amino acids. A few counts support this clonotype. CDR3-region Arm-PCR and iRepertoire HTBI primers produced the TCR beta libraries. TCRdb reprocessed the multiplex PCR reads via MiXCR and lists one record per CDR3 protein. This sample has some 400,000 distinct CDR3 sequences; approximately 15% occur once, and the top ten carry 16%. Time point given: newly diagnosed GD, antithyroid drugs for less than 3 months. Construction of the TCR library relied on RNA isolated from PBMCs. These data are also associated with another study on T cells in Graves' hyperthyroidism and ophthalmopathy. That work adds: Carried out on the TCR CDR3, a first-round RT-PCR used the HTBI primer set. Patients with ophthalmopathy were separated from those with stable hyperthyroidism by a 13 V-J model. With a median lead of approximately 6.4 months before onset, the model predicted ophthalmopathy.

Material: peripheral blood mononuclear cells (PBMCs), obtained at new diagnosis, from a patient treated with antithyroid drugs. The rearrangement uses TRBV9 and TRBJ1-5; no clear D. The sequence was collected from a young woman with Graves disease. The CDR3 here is CASSVGLGNSNQPQHF. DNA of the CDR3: TGTGCCAGCAGCGTAGGCTTGGGGAATAGCAATCAGCCCCAGCATTTT. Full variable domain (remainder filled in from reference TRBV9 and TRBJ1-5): DSGVTQTPKHLITATGQRVTLRCSPRSGDLSVYWYQQSLDQGLQFLIQYYNGEERAKGNILERFSAQQFPDLHSELNLSSLELGDSALYFCASSVGLGNSNQPQHFGDGTRLSIL.